A selection of T cell receptor beta chains follows, all from one sample in a study of blood T cells in healthy people across ages. TCRdb passed the 5' RACE reads through MiXCR, listing each CDR3 protein once. This table holds under 850,000 distinct CDR3 sequences, 35% to 40% found once. What was sequenced was blood. The receptors here all came from a man younger than 30 in good health. Each CDR3 is given with its conserved first and last residue. D genes are given only for firm matches. Clone size is shown for a subset of rows, as once, few, many or a class of expanded clone.

cdr3_aa: CASSSGHPGLGYNEQFF
cdr3_nt: TGTGCCAGCAGCTCAGGACACCCCGGACTTGGGTACAATGAGCAGTTCTTC
d_call: -
j_call: TRBJ2-1
clone_size: -
v_call: TRBV11-2

cdr3_aa: CATSRDITGNEQFF
cdr3_nt: TGTGCCACCAGCAGAGACATTACCGGGAATGAGCAGTTCTTC
d_call: -
j_call: TRBJ2-1
clone_size: -
v_call: TRBV15

cdr3_aa: CASSGGHAPSDYGYTF
cdr3_nt: TGTGCCAGCAGTGGGGGACACGCTCCATCGGACTATGGCTACACCTTC
d_call: -
j_call: TRBJ1-2
clone_size: -
v_call: TRBV6-1

cdr3_aa: CASIDFEGETQYF
cdr3_nt: TGTGCCAGCATTGACTTCGAGGGAGAGACCCAGTACTTC
d_call: -
j_call: TRBJ2-5
clone_size: few
v_call: TRBV6-1

cdr3_aa: CAGSASQGSTGELFF
cdr3_nt: TGTGCCGGCAGCGCTTCACAGGGGAGCACCGGGGAGCTGTTTTTT
d_call: TRBD1
j_call: TRBJ2-2
clone_size: -
v_call: TRBV9

cdr3_aa: CASSLLRDGIQYF
cdr3_nt: TGTGCCAGCAGCCTACTGAGGGACGGCATTCAGTACTTC
d_call: -
j_call: TRBJ2-4
clone_size: many
v_call: TRBV7-8

cdr3_aa: CASSFSSNNSPLHF
cdr3_nt: TGTGCCAGCAGTTTTTCGAGTAATAATTCACCCCTCCACTTT
d_call: -
j_call: TRBJ1-6
clone_size: few
v_call: TRBV12-3/TRBV12-4

cdr3_aa: CASSFDGSLAYEQYF
cdr3_nt: TGCGCCAGCAGCTTCGATGGGTCCTTAGCCTACGAGCAGTACTTC
d_call: -
j_call: TRBJ2-7
clone_size: -
v_call: TRBV5-1

cdr3_aa: CATSSLDRANTGELFF
cdr3_nt: TGTGCCACCAGCAGCCTGGACAGGGCGAATACCGGGGAGCTGTTTTTT
d_call: TRBD1
j_call: TRBJ2-2
clone_size: -
v_call: TRBV15

cdr3_aa: CSASGEVVTEAFF
cdr3_nt: TGCAGTGCTAGTGGCGAGGTGGTCACTGAAGCTTTCTTT
d_call: -
j_call: TRBJ1-1
clone_size: -
v_call: TRBV20-1

cdr3_aa: CASRSGGGGYEQYF
cdr3_nt: TGTGCCAGCCGATCCGGCGGGGGGGGATACGAGCAGTACTTC
d_call: TRBD2
j_call: TRBJ2-7
clone_size: few
v_call: TRBV6-5

cdr3_aa: CASSYKRNTEAFF
cdr3_nt: TGTGCCAGCAGTTACAAGAGAAACACTGAAGCTTTCTTT
d_call: -
j_call: TRBJ1-1
clone_size: -
v_call: TRBV6-5

cdr3_aa: CAILHEAGRVTDTQYF
cdr3_nt: TGTGCCATCCTACATGAAGCGGGCAGGGTCACAGATACGCAGTATTTT
d_call: -
j_call: TRBJ2-3
clone_size: -
v_call: TRBV6-2/TRBV6-3

cdr3_aa: CASSSGLGGNQPQHF
cdr3_nt: TGTGCCAGCAGCTCCGGTTTGGGCGGCAATCAGCCCCAGCATTTT
d_call: -
j_call: TRBJ1-5
clone_size: -
v_call: TRBV6-5

cdr3_aa: CASSVGGYGEQFF
cdr3_nt: TGTGCCAGCAGCGTAGGGGGGTACGGTGAGCAGTTCTTC
d_call: -
j_call: TRBJ2-1
clone_size: -
v_call: TRBV9

cdr3_aa: CSARAFGNGRNQPQHF
cdr3_nt: TGCAGTGCTAGAGCGTTTGGGAACGGACGCAATCAGCCCCAGCATTTT
d_call: -
j_call: TRBJ1-5
clone_size: few
v_call: TRBV20-1

cdr3_aa: CASSWLQGQETQYF
cdr3_nt: TGTGCCAGCAGTTGGCTCCAGGGACAAGAGACCCAGTACTTC
d_call: -
j_call: TRBJ2-5
clone_size: -
v_call: TRBV6-6

cdr3_aa: CASSFRVDTQYF
cdr3_nt: TGTGCCAGCAGTTTCAGAGTAGATACGCAGTATTTT
d_call: -
j_call: TRBJ2-3
clone_size: many
v_call: TRBV12-3/TRBV12-4

cdr3_aa: CASSFTGRTDTQYF
cdr3_nt: TGTGCCAGCAGCTTTACAGGGAGAACAGATACGCAGTATTTT
d_call: -
j_call: TRBJ2-3
clone_size: few
v_call: TRBV7-2

cdr3_aa: CSAATGTTNEKLFF
cdr3_nt: TGCAGCGCAGCCACAGGGACAACTAATGAAAAACTGTTTTTT
d_call: -
j_call: TRBJ1-4
clone_size: -
v_call: TRBV29-1

cdr3_aa: CASSLYAEEGSYNEQFF
cdr3_nt: TGTGCCAGCAGCTTGTATGCAGAGGAGGGCTCCTACAATGAGCAGTTCTTC
d_call: -
j_call: TRBJ2-1
clone_size: few
v_call: TRBV5-5

cdr3_aa: CAISEMESSYEQYF
cdr3_nt: TGTGCCATCAGTGAGATGGAAAGCTCCTACGAGCAGTACTTC
d_call: -
j_call: TRBJ2-7
clone_size: many
v_call: TRBV10-3

cdr3_aa: CASSRAEGAGREQYF
cdr3_nt: TGCGCCAGCAGCCGGGCGGAAGGTGCTGGACGCGAGCAGTACTTC
d_call: -
j_call: TRBJ2-7
clone_size: -
v_call: TRBV4-1

cdr3_aa: CSVDGTGGPYEQYF
cdr3_nt: TGCAGCGTTGACGGGACAGGGGGCCCCTACGAGCAGTACTTC
d_call: TRBD1
j_call: TRBJ2-7
clone_size: many
v_call: TRBV29-1

cdr3_aa: CASSIITGANVLTF
cdr3_nt: TGTGCCAGTAGTATCATCACTGGGGCCAACGTCCTGACTTTC
d_call: -
j_call: TRBJ2-6
clone_size: -
v_call: TRBV19

cdr3_aa: CASRATGGGQETQYF
cdr3_nt: TGCGCCAGCAGGGCTACAGGGGGCGGCCAAGAGACCCAGTACTTC
d_call: TRBD1
j_call: TRBJ2-5
clone_size: -
v_call: TRBV5-1

cdr3_aa: CASSTDRGGTDMQYF
cdr3_nt: TGTGCCAGTAGTACGGACAGGGGTGGCACAGATATGCAGTATTTT
d_call: TRBD1
j_call: TRBJ2-3
clone_size: -
v_call: TRBV19

cdr3_aa: CSADGSGTGLSGYTF
cdr3_nt: TGCAGTGCGGACGGATCCGGGACAGGGCTATCGGGCTACACCTTC
d_call: TRBD1
j_call: TRBJ1-2
clone_size: few
v_call: TRBV20-1

cdr3_aa: CASSSYGASNQPQHF
cdr3_nt: TGTGCCAGCAGCTCCTACGGGGCTAGCAATCAGCCCCAGCATTTT
d_call: -
j_call: TRBJ1-5
clone_size: -
v_call: TRBV7-2

cdr3_aa: CSAQGGRGSGNQPQHF
cdr3_nt: TGCAGTGCCCAAGGGGGCAGGGGATCTGGCAATCAGCCCCAGCATTTT
d_call: TRBD1
j_call: TRBJ1-5
clone_size: -
v_call: TRBV20-1

cdr3_aa: CSAPTSGSYGYTF
cdr3_nt: TGCAGTGCCCCAACCTCAGGTAGCTATGGCTACACCTTC
d_call: -
j_call: TRBJ1-2
clone_size: -
v_call: TRBV20-1

cdr3_aa: CATSDPKGGYTF
cdr3_nt: TGTGCCACCAGTGATCCGAAGGGTGGCTACACCTTC
d_call: -
j_call: TRBJ1-2
clone_size: -
v_call: TRBV24-1

cdr3_aa: CASSSLGQGAGETQYF
cdr3_nt: TGTGCCAGCAGTTCCCTCGGACAGGGGGCGGGGGAGACCCAGTACTTC
d_call: TRBD1
j_call: TRBJ2-5
clone_size: few
v_call: TRBV28

cdr3_aa: CASSLSGAHGYTF
cdr3_nt: TGTGCCAGCAGCTTATCGGGGGCACATGGCTACACCTTC
d_call: -
j_call: TRBJ1-2
clone_size: -
v_call: TRBV7-2

cdr3_aa: CASREIYERETQYF
cdr3_nt: TGTGCCAGCAGAGAGATCTACGAGAGAGAGACCCAGTACTTC
d_call: -
j_call: TRBJ2-5
clone_size: few
v_call: TRBV6-2/TRBV6-3

cdr3_aa: CASSLELAGVGDTQYF
cdr3_nt: TGCGCCAGCAGCTTGGAGCTAGCGGGGGTAGGAGATACGCAGTATTTT
d_call: TRBD2
j_call: TRBJ2-3
clone_size: once
v_call: TRBV5-1

cdr3_aa: CASSQESGNEQYF
cdr3_nt: TGCGCCAGCAGCCAAGAGTCGGGCAATGAGCAGTACTTC
d_call: -
j_call: TRBJ2-5
clone_size: -
v_call: TRBV4-3

cdr3_aa: CASSTGTGRMNTEAFF
cdr3_nt: TGCGCCAGCAGCACCGGGACAGGCAGGATGAACACTGAAGCTTTCTTT
d_call: TRBD1
j_call: TRBJ1-1
clone_size: -
v_call: TRBV5-1

cdr3_aa: CASSLAGRMAHEQFF
cdr3_nt: TGTGCCAGCAGCTTAGCAGGGCGGATGGCGCATGAGCAGTTCTTC
d_call: -
j_call: TRBJ2-1
clone_size: -
v_call: TRBV13

cdr3_aa: CASSFGLAGGRLETQYF
cdr3_nt: TGTGCCAGCAGTTTTGGCTTAGCGGGGGGACGGTTAGAGACCCAGTACTTC
d_call: TRBD2
j_call: TRBJ2-5
clone_size: many
v_call: TRBV12-3/TRBV12-4

cdr3_aa: CASSQGQAGGEQFF
cdr3_nt: TGTGCCAGCAGTCAAGGGCAGGCGGGGGGGGAGCAGTTCTTC
d_call: TRBD2
j_call: TRBJ2-1
clone_size: -
v_call: TRBV28

cdr3_aa: CASSLETGTGYNEQFF
cdr3_nt: TGCGCCAGCAGCTTAGAGACAGGGACAGGCTACAATGAGCAGTTCTTC
d_call: TRBD1
j_call: TRBJ2-1
clone_size: many
v_call: TRBV5-1

cdr3_aa: CASSLSADVSYEQYF
cdr3_nt: TGTGCTAGCAGCTTATCAGCGGATGTTTCCTACGAGCAGTACTTC
d_call: -
j_call: TRBJ2-7
clone_size: many
v_call: TRBV7-7

cdr3_aa: CASSFEQGGNTEAFF
cdr3_nt: TGTGCCAGCAGTTTCGAACAGGGAGGGAACACTGAAGCTTTCTTT
d_call: -
j_call: TRBJ1-1
clone_size: few
v_call: TRBV12-3/TRBV12-4

cdr3_aa: CASSLQVQGATEAFF
cdr3_nt: TGCGCCAGCAGCCTGCAGGTCCAGGGGGCGACTGAAGCTTTCTTT
d_call: TRBD1
j_call: TRBJ1-1
clone_size: few
v_call: TRBV5-1

cdr3_aa: CASSTGQGFTGELFF
cdr3_nt: TGTGCCAGCAGCACTGGACAGGGGTTCACCGGGGAGCTGTTTTTT
d_call: TRBD1
j_call: TRBJ2-2
clone_size: -
v_call: TRBV7-2

cdr3_aa: CASSLAGSGAADTQYF
cdr3_nt: TGTGCCAGCAGCTTAGCGGGGTCAGGGGCAGCAGATACGCAGTATTTT
d_call: -
j_call: TRBJ2-3
clone_size: few
v_call: TRBV7-8

cdr3_aa: CASSGTKQYF
cdr3_nt: TGTGCCAGCAGTGGGACAAAGCAGTACTTC
d_call: -
j_call: TRBJ2-7
clone_size: few
v_call: TRBV2

cdr3_aa: CATSRDRVRRNEQFF
cdr3_nt: TGTGCCACCAGCAGAGATCGGGTCAGGCGGAATGAGCAGTTCTTC
d_call: -
j_call: TRBJ2-1
clone_size: few
v_call: TRBV15

cdr3_aa: CASSFSGDLSTDTQYF
cdr3_nt: TGTGCCAGCAGTTTTTCAGGGGACCTTAGCACAGATACGCAGTATTTT
d_call: -
j_call: TRBJ2-3
clone_size: -
v_call: TRBV28

cdr3_aa: CASSYDGLTDTQYF
cdr3_nt: TGTGCCAGCAGTTACGACGGGCTCACAGATACGCAGTATTTT
d_call: -
j_call: TRBJ2-3
clone_size: -
v_call: TRBV6-5

cdr3_aa: CASSLARSPDTQYF
cdr3_nt: TGCGCCAGCAGCTTGGCTCGTTCCCCAGATACGCAGTATTTT
d_call: -
j_call: TRBJ2-3
clone_size: few
v_call: TRBV5-1

cdr3_aa: CSVLGIGGETQYF
cdr3_nt: TGCAGCGTTTTAGGAATCGGAGGAGAGACCCAGTACTTC
d_call: -
j_call: TRBJ2-5
clone_size: many
v_call: TRBV29-1